This T cell receptor (beta chain) is drawn from a study of blood T cells in healthy people across ages. General study results and limits: Lack of knowledge of donor CMV status possibly confounded expanded clonotype changes.

A J-beta primer mix and a sample-barcoded 5' primer were used in a second PCR of about 7 to 12 cycles. TCRdb independently ran MiXCR on the 5' RACE reads; one entry per CDR3 protein. The table records around 1,700,000 distinct CDR3 sequences, roughly 27% of them present only once. As to this clonotype: The antigen is not known.

V was trimmed by 6 bases and J by 0 bases, leaving 10 bases between them. The germline CDR1 and CDR2 sequences are MNHEY and SVGAGI. This CDR3 has 14 residues. The clonotype was recovered from a woman aged 25-40 years in good health. Sequencing input: blood. The chain couples TRBV6-5 to TRBJ2-3, with D perhaps given as TRBD1 or TRBD2 (5 bases each). The CDR3 region has the DNA TGTGCCAGCAGCAGATGGGGGAGCACAGATACGCAGTATTTT. Its protein is CASSRWGSTDTQYF.